This T cell receptor beta chain comes out of a study of cytomegalovirus exposure and HLA in healthy donors. Study conclusions and caveats: Specificity for CMV antigens was confirmed in vitro for a few of the CMV-associated chains. Many donors carried some public TCRs, although rarity characterized most TCR sequences.

The PCR had 60 Vbeta and 13 Jbeta primers. Here immunoSEQ multiplex PCR was the method, and the copy in TCRdb shows in-frame clones only, minus some. The repertoire table contains 130,000 to 150,000 clones. A note on this clone: What it binds is unknown.

The CDR3 runs 14 residues. J gave up 2 bases and V 8 bases, and 8 bases lay outside the gene matches. The germline gives CDR1 SEHNR, CDR2 FQNEAQ (reference sequence). This sequence joins TRBV7-9 and TRBJ2-7; the match to TRBD1 covers 8 bases. Material for sequencing was PBMCs. The clonotype was recovered from a male donor in good health and CMV-seronegative. The CDR3 DNA reads TGTGCCAGCGGCGACAGGGGCAATCCCTACGAGCAGTACTTC. Amino acid sequence: CASGDRGNPYEQYF. Combining the CDR3 with reference TRBV7-9 and TRBJ2-7 gives the whole variable domain DTGVSQNPRHKITKRGQNVTFRCDPISEHNRLYWYRQTLGQGPEFLTYFQNEAQLEKSRLLSDRFSAERPKGSFSTLEIQRTEQGDSAMYLCASGDRGNPYEQYFGPGTRLTVT.